The 25 T cell receptor beta chains below all came from one sample that was sequenced in a study of type 1 and type 2 diabetes patients. Genomic DNA was the PCR template. A primer set of 30 forward and 13 reverse primers amplified the CDR3. MiXCR, applied by TCRdb to the multiplex PCR reads, yields one record per CDR3 protein. This sample carries fewer than 350,000 distinct CDR3 sequences, around 47% of them seen once, and the ten largest clones take roughly an eighth. Sequencing used peripheral blood mononuclear cells (PBMCs). All receptors derive from a man younger than 30 with type 2 diabetes.

This clonotype was counted between two and nine times. The chain carries TRBV30 and TRBJ1-4; 7 bases are shared with TRBD1. The CDR3 is made up of 14 amino acids. Germline loops: CDR1 GTSNPN, CDR2 SVGIG (reference sequence). J lost 8 bases, V lost 2 bases, and 8 bases had no gene match. Here the CDR3 DNA reads TGTGCCTGGAGTATCCGACAGGGAACCGAAAAACTGTTTTTT. The encoded protein is CAWSIRQGTEKLFF.

For this clonotype: At one end the junction does not follow the germline gene, possibly because of a read error. The chain carries TRBV6-5 and TRBJ2-5, with D unresolved. The CDR3 is 15 residues long. CDR1 MNHEY and CDR2 SVGAGI come from the germline V gene. This CDR3 reads CASSLSRTLYNEHFF. DNA for the CDR3: TGTGCCAGCAGTCTTTCCCGGACCCTGTACAATGAGCATTTCTTC.

The chain couples TRBV7-9 to TRBJ2-7; TRBD2 aligns across 11 bases. V gave up 6 bases and J gave up 1 base; unmatched junction bases: 8. The CDR3 is 16 amino acids. CDR1 is SEHNR, CDR2 FQNEAQ, per germline (reference sequence). DNA of the CDR3: TGTGCCAGCAGTTTGATCCTAGCGGGGGGTTCCTACGAGCAGTACTTC. Protein product: CASSLILAGGSYEQYF.

The J gene is TRBJ2-1, the V gene TRBV2; 7 positions agree with TRBD2. J lost 6 bases, V lost 10 bases, and 15 bases had no gene match. This CDR3 is built from 15 residues. Germline loops: CDR1 SNHLY, CDR2 FYNNEI. The CDR3 spells CATTLTSPNLNEQFF. In nucleotides, the CDR3 is TGTGCCACCACCCTGACTAGCCCCAACCTCAATGAGCAGTTCTTC.

This rearrangement joins TRBV28 to TRBJ2-7; maybe TRBD2 (5 bases). The CDR3 loop spans 17 amino acids. Germline V lookup: CDR1 MDHEN, CDR2 SYDVKM. Trimming cost V 3 bases and J 0 bases, with 18 bases left between them. Here the CDR3 reads CASSFFPRRGPSYEQYF. The CDR3 region has the DNA TGTGCCAGCAGTTTTTTCCCACGACGGGGTCCCTCCTACGAGCAGTACTTC. Full variable domain (outside the CDR3, taken from reference TRBV28 and TRBJ2-7): DVKVTQSSRYLVKRTGEKVFLECVQDMDHENMFWYRQDPGLGLRLIYFSYDVKMKEKGDIPEGYSVSREKKERFSLILESASTNQTSMYLCASSFFPRRGPSYEQYFGPGTRLTVT.

This clonotype was seen a handful of times. The rearrangement uses TRBV30 and TRBJ2-7, with 7 bases lining up with TRBD1. The V gene's germline CDR1 is GTSNPN and CDR2 SVGIG (reference sequence). The junction had 9 bases not matched to a gene; V was cut back by 1 base and J by 3 bases. The CDR3 runs 15 residues. The CDR3 nucleotides read TGTGCCTGGAGTGGGGGACAGCAGCCTCTCTACGAGCAGTACTTC. The encoded protein is CAWSGGQQPLYEQYF.

The gene calls are TRBV20-1 and TRBJ2-5; 10 nucleotides align to TRBD2. The CDR3 extends over 18 amino acids. Germline V gives CDR1 DFQATT, CDR2 SNEGSKA (reference sequence). The V and J ends lost 4 bases and 4 bases, in that order; junction bases with no gene match: 18. The CDR3 loop reads CSATPSTPSGGPGETQYF. The CDR3 nucleotides are TGCAGTGCTACCCCGTCGACCCCTAGCGGGGGCCCCGGAGAGACCCAGTACTTC.

This chain joins TRBV15 and TRBJ1-1; D is uncertain. CDR3 length: 12 amino acids. CDR1 and CDR2 from the germline V gene are LNHNV and YYDKDF (reference sequence). Trimming took 1 base from V and 9 from J, leaving 9 bases between them. The CDR3 spells CATSRGETKAFF. The CDR3 DNA sequence: TGTGCCACCAGCAGAGGCGAGACTAAAGCTTTCTTT.

The rearrangement links TRBV6-6 to TRBJ2-7; D tentatively fits TRBD1 or TRBD2 (6 bases each). Germline V gives CDR1 MNHNY, CDR2 SVGAGI (reference sequence). V was shortened by 7 bases and J by 4 bases, with 20 bases between the two germline ends. The CDR3 sequence is 15 residues long. The CDR3 sequence: CASTLGGPRLYEQYF. CDR3 in DNA: TGTGCCAGCACCCTAGGGGGGCCCAGGCTATACGAGCAGTACTTC.

The chain joins TRBV27 to TRBJ1-1; no reliable D call. Per the germline V gene, CDR1 is MNHEY and CDR2 is SMNVEV (reference sequence). The CDR3 consists of 13 residues. V lost 6 bases and J lost 1, with 9 bases in between. CDR3 protein: CASRYGENTEAFF. CDR3 nucleotides: TGTGCCAGCAGATACGGAGAGAACACTGAAGCTTTCTTT.

This clonotype occurred a few times. This chain joins TRBV19 and TRBJ1-2; no definite D call. The CDR3 sequence is 17 residues long. Germline V lookup: CDR1 LNHDA, CDR2 SQIVND (reference sequence). The V end lost 3 bases, the J end lost 0 bases, and 17 bases lay between the germline ends. CDR3 protein: CASSISSEVSANYGYTF. DNA for the CDR3: TGTGCCAGTAGTATCTCGAGCGAGGTGTCAGCTAACTATGGCTACACCTTC.

This clonotype was detected only a few times. The chain links TRBV30 to TRBJ2-7, with D uncertain. Trimming took off 2 bases at V and 2 bases at J, with 10 bases between the two ends. The V gene's germline CDR1 is GTSNPN and CDR2 SVGIG (reference sequence). The CDR3 runs to 13 residues. The CDR3 region has the DNA TGTGCCTGGAGTATGCAGGAGACCTACGAGCAGTACTTC. Residues: CAWSMQETYEQYF.

This rearrangement joins TRBV13 to TRBJ2-7, with 7 nucleotides matching TRBD2. There are 14 residues in the CDR3. The junction had 9 bases not matched to a gene; V was cut back by 8 bases and J by 2 bases. CDR1 PRHDT and CDR2 FYEKMQ come from the germline V gene (reference sequence). CDR3 loop: CASGSGLVPYEQYF. Written as DNA, the CDR3 is TGTGCCAGCGGCTCCGGACTAGTACCCTACGAGCAGTACTTC.

This clonotype appeared a single time. The chain uses TRBV6-5 and TRBJ2-7; D is undetermined. This CDR3 comprises 16 residues. Germline lookup yields CDR1 MNHEY and CDR2 SVGAGI. V was clipped by 5 bases and J by 0 bases, with 17 bases between them. CDR3 residues: CASSPLRTASSYEQYF. The CDR3 bases are TGTGCCAGCAGTCCTCTCAGGACCGCTAGCTCCTACGAGCAGTACTTC.

The rearrangement links TRBV29-1 to TRBJ2-2; no firm D call. Trimming removed 5 bases from V and 4 bases from J, with 11 bases in between. CDR3 size: 13 residues. CDR1 and CDR2 (germline): SQVTM, ANQGSEA. The CDR3 is CSVSSTITGELFF. In DNA, the CDR3 is TGCAGCGTTAGCAGTACTATCACCGGGGAGCTGTTTTTT.

The chain joins TRBV5-1 to TRBJ2-5, with D hard to call. The germline V gene has CDR1 SGHRS and CDR2 YFSETQ. Trimming shortened V by 0 bases and J by 3 bases, and 9 bases separated the two germline ends. The CDR3 contains 14 residues. This CDR3 reads CASSLGQAEETQYF. CDR3 coding DNA: TGCGCCAGCAGCTTGGGCCAGGCGGAAGAGACCCAGTACTTC. Full variable domain (outside the CDR3, taken from reference TRBV5-1 and TRBJ2-5): KAGVTQTPRYLIKTRGQQVTLSCSPISGHRSVSWYQQTPGQGLQFLFEYFSETQRNKGNFPGRFSGRQFSNSRSEMNVSTLELGDSALYLCASSLGQAEETQYFGPGTRLLVL.

The rearrangement joins TRBV6-6 to TRBJ2-7, with a weak D call TRBD1 (5 bases). The V gene's germline CDR1 is MNHNY and CDR2 SVGAGI (reference sequence). The V end was cut by 6 bases, the J end by 0 bases, with 12 bases between. The CDR3 length is 14 residues. The CDR3 loop reads CASRDHGASYEQYF. The CDR3 DNA sequence: TGTGCCAGCAGAGATCATGGGGCCTCCTACGAGCAGTACTTC.

The chain is built from TRBV7-6 and TRBJ2-7; a weak D match, TRBD2 (6 bases). The V and J ends lost 4 bases and 4 bases respectively, with 17 bases between them. The CDR3 spans 15 residues. Germline-derived CDR1 and CDR2 are SGHVS and FNYEAQ. In DNA, the CDR3 is TGTGCCAGCAGCTCCACGGGGGACCGACTATACGAGCAGTACTTC. It is translated as CASSSTGDRLYEQYF. The full variable domain, rest sourced from reference TRBV7-6 and TRBJ2-7, is GAGVSQSPRYKVTKRGQDVALRCDPISGHVSLYWYRQALGQGPEFLTYFNYEAQQDKSGLPNDRFSAERPEGSISTLTIQRTEQRDSAMYRCASSSTGDRLYEQYFGPGTRLTVT.

The rearrangement links TRBV27 to TRBJ2-7, with D possibly TRBD2 on 6 matching bases. Germline V CDR1 and CDR2: MNHEY, SMNVEV (reference sequence). CDR3 size: 14 residues. Trimming cost V 3 bases and J 3 bases, with 12 bases left between them. The CDR3 DNA is TGTGCCAGCAGTTTGTCGATTAGCGGCTACGAGCAGTACTTC. Amino acids: CASSLSISGYEQYF.

The rearrangement uses TRBV9 and TRBJ2-6; either TRBD1 or TRBD2 may supply D (7 bases each). CDR3 size: 15 residues. Between the trimmed V and J ends, which lost 5 bases and 2 bases, there was a span of 11 bases. Germline-derived CDR1 and CDR2 are SGDLS and YYNGEE. The CDR3 region is CASRGGGPGANVLTF. CDR3 DNA sequence: TGTGCCAGCAGGGGAGGGGGCCCTGGGGCCAACGTCCTGACTTTC.

This clonotype turned up a few times. J is TRBJ2-2 and V is TRBV29-1; D is undetermined. The germline V and J ends were trimmed by 1 base and 4 bases, with 4 bases remaining between them. There are 12 residues in the CDR3. Per germline, CDR1 SQVTM and CDR2 ANQGSEA. The CDR3 DNA follows: TGCAGCGTTGAAGGGGGCACCGGGGAGCTGTTTTTT. Its translation: CSVEGGTGELFF.

The rearrangement joins TRBV5-1 to TRBJ2-1, with D uncertain. The CDR3 contains 14 residues. V was clipped by 0 bases and J by 7 bases, with 11 bases between them. The germline V gene encodes CDR1 SGHRS and CDR2 YFSETQ. The CDR3 bases are TGCGCCAGCAGCTTGGCGGAACCTTATAATGAGCAGTTCTTC. This encodes CASSLAEPYNEQFF.

The chain joins TRBV7-8 to TRBJ1-1; unclear D gene. The germline V gene has CDR1 SGHVS and CDR2 FQNEAQ. The CDR3 is made up of 15 amino acids. The V and J ends lost 4 bases and 1 base respectively, with 13 bases between them. The CDR3 spells CASSSDPVGNTEAFF. DNA for the CDR3: TGTGCCAGCAGCTCGGACCCGGTGGGGAACACTGAAGCTTTCTTT.

The V gene is TRBV27, the J gene TRBJ1-1; D is unresolved. Germline values: CDR1 MNHEY, CDR2 SMNVEV (reference sequence). This CDR3 is 15 amino acids long. Trimming cost V 4 bases and J 5 bases, with 17 bases left between them. As DNA, the CDR3 is TGTGCCAGCAGTTCCCTCCCCCGACGGAATACTGAAGCTTTCTTT. Translating it yields CASSSLPRRNTEAFF.

The CDR3 spells CASSQGLAGGLGETQYF. CDR3 in DNA: TGTGCCAGCAGCCAGGGACTAGCGGGGGGCCTGGGAGAGACCCAGTACTTC. The chain joins TRBV6-5 to TRBJ2-5, with 15 bases lining up with TRBD2. Trimming cost V 6 bases and J 4 bases; bases outside gene matches: 9. This CDR3 region has 17 residues. Germline V lookup: CDR1 MNHEY, CDR2 SVGAGI.